The 21 T cell receptor beta chains reported below all come from one sample, sequenced in a study of response to subunit inactivated influenza vaccine. One entry per CDR3 protein, called by TCRdb with MiXCR from the RT-PCR reads. This table holds under 750,000 distinct CDR3 sequences, approximately 12% found once. The starting material was PBMCs from blood, obtained on the day of vaccination. The receptors were gathered from a man in his fifties or sixties who received an inactivated influenza vaccine.

This clonotype was observed many times. The chain carries TRBV5-1 and TRBJ1-1; D not resolved. This CDR3 region has 14 residues. Germline-derived CDR1 and CDR2 are SGHRS and YFSETQ. V was cut by 1 base and J by 1 base, with 8 bases left in between. The CDR3 sequence: CASSLRAPNTEAFF. CDR3 coding DNA: TGCGCCAGCAGCTTGAGGGCCCCGAACACTGAAGCTTTCTTT. Filled out from reference TRBV5-1 and TRBJ1-1, the complete variable domain reads KAGVTQTPRYLIKTRGQQVTLSCSPISGHRSVSWYQQTPGQGLQFLFEYFSETQRNKGNFPGRFSGRQFSNSRSEMNVSTLELGDSALYLCASSLRAPNTEAFFGQGTRLTVV.

This chain joins TRBV5-5 and TRBJ2-3; the D is unclear. Germline V CDR1 and CDR2: SGHKS, YYEKEE (reference sequence). The CDR3 has 13 residues. Trimming removed 4 bases at V and 2 bases at J, with 8 bases between. CDR3 loop: CASSHDNTDTQYF. As DNA, the CDR3 is TGTGCCAGCAGCCACGACAACACAGATACGCAGTATTTT. Together with reference TRBV5-5 and TRBJ2-3, the CDR3 gives the full variable domain: DAGVTQSPTHLIKTRGQQVTLRCSPISGHKSVSWYQQVLGQGPQFIFQYYEKEERGRGNFPDRFSARQFPNYSSELNVNALLLGDSALYLCASSHDNTDTQYFGPGTRLTVL.

This clonotype was seen ten or more times. The V call is TRBV12-3 or TRBV12-4, the J call TRBJ2-1; a possible D gene is TRBD2 (5 bases). The CDR3 sequence is 14 residues long. Trimming left V 7 bases short and J 7 bases short, with 17 bases between. The CDR3 region is CASTPGGSPNEQFF. In nucleotides, the CDR3 is TGTGCCAGCACCCCCGGAGGTTCCCCGAATGAGCAGTTCTTC.

The rearrangement uses TRBV7-9 and TRBJ2-1; the D gene is possibly TRBD2 (6 bases). Trimming removed 4 bases from V and 5 bases from J, with 15 bases in between. The V gene's germline CDR1 is SEHNR and CDR2 FQNEAQ (reference sequence). This CDR3 spans 15 amino acids. The CDR3 DNA is TGTGCCAGCAGCTCGCAAGCGGGTTTGAACAATGAGCAGTTCTTC. Its protein product is CASSSQAGLNNEQFF. The full variable domain, rest sourced from reference TRBV7-9 and TRBJ2-1, is DTGVSQNPRHKITKRGQNVTFRCDPISEHNRLYWYRQTLGQGPEFLTYFQNEAQLEKSRLLSDRFSAERPKGSFSTLEIQRTEQGDSAMYLCASSSQAGLNNEQFFGPGTRLTVL.

This clonotype was picked up a small number of times. The chain joins TRBV6-2 or TRBV6-3 to TRBJ2-7; the D is unclear. The CDR3 runs to 11 residues. Trimming removed 1 base from V and 5 bases from J, with 3 bases in between. From germline, CDR1 is MNHEY and CDR2 SVGEGT. CDR3 loop: CASSYFNEQYF. The CDR3, as DNA: TGTGCCAGCAGTTACTTTAACGAGCAGTACTTC.

CDR3 region: CASSLEVAASYGYTF. The CDR3, as DNA: TGTGCCAGCAGCTTAGAGGTGGCAGCTAGCTATGGCTACACCTTC. The gene calls are TRBV7-2 and TRBJ1-2; D is unresolved. From germline, CDR1 is SGHTA and CDR2 FQGNSA. The ends were cut back, 1 base at V and 4 bases at J, with 13 bases in the middle. This CDR3 has 15 amino acids.

CDR3 sequence: CASRGAGRSYEQYF. In DNA, the CDR3 is TGTGCCAGCAGGGGAGCGGGACGGTCTTACGAGCAGTACTTC. V is TRBV12-3 or TRBV12-4 and J is TRBJ2-7; TRBD2 agrees at 7 bases. This CDR3 contains 14 residues. The ends lost 6 bases at V and 4 bases at J; junction bases unmatched: 9.

Only a few counts were recorded for this clonotype. V usage is TRBV20-1 and J usage is TRBJ2-1; 9 positions match TRBD2. CDR1 and CDR2 from the germline V gene are DFQATT and SNEGSKA (reference sequence). The CDR3 extends over 16 amino acids. V lost 1 base, J lost 6 bases, and 10 bases stayed unmatched. CDR3 amino acids: CSARAWLAGGANEQFF. In DNA form, the CDR3 reads TGCAGTGCTAGAGCTTGGTTGGCGGGGGGGGCCAATGAGCAGTTCTTC.

The chain is built from TRBV28 and TRBJ2-1; 8 bases are shared with TRBD1. The CDR3 length is 15 residues. Looked up from germline, CDR1 is MDHEN and CDR2 is SYDVKM. The J segment lost 11 bases and the V segment lost 7 bases, leaving 16 bases of the junction unmatched. CDR3 nucleotides: TGTGCCAGCAAAGCAGGGACAGGCCCACCTCTTAAGCAGTTCTTC. Amino acids: CASKAGTGPPLKQFF.

This clonotype was picked up many times. The rearrangement links TRBV6-5 to TRBJ2-7; 8 bases map to TRBD2. This CDR3 region has 15 residues. Germline V CDR1 and CDR2: MNHEY, SVGAGI. The V and J ends lost 2 bases and 3 bases, in that order; junction bases with no gene match: 6. In DNA form, the CDR3 reads TGTGCCAGCAGTTACGCCGGGAGGGTAAACTACGAGCAGTACTTC. Translation gives CASSYAGRVNYEQYF.

The CDR3 nucleotides are TGCGCCAGCAGCTTGGCAGGGAGGTTTAGCGATACGCAGTATTTT. It specifies CASSLAGRFSDTQYF. The chain uses TRBV5-1 and TRBJ2-3; weak D call: TRBD2 (6 bases). Germline assignment: CDR1 SGHRS and CDR2 YFSETQ. With 0 bases removed from V and 6 bases from J, the gap between germline ends came to 14 bases. The CDR3 runs to 15 residues.

The chain employs TRBV19 and TRBJ1-4; D is ambiguous. Germline CDR1 is LNHDA and CDR2 is SQIVND (reference sequence). This CDR3 spans 14 amino acids. Between the trimmed V and J ends, which lost 11 bases and 3 bases, there was a span of 16 bases. The CDR3 bases are TGTGCCTCAACTGGGAGGGTAGCTAATGAAAAACTGTTTTTT. Encoded protein: CASTGRVANEKLFF.

This chain uses TRBV12-3 or TRBV12-4 with TRBJ2-3; 7 bases are a match to TRBD1. This CDR3 is built from 14 residues. After removal of 7 bases from V and 10 bases from J, the junction contained 14 bases not matched to a gene. CDR3 sequence (DNA): TGTGCCAGCACTCCCGACAGGGTGAGCCCGGCGCAGTATTTT. Protein sequence: CASTPDRVSPAQYF.

The rearrangement links TRBV18 to TRBJ2-7, with D possibly TRBD2 on 5 matching bases. Trimming cost V 3 bases and J 2 bases, with 11 bases left between them. The length of the CDR3 is 14 residues. Germline lookup yields CDR1 KGHSH and CDR2 LQKENI. The CDR3 sequence is CASSPPGLPYEQYF. For the CDR3, the DNA is TGTGCCAGCTCACCTCCCGGACTCCCCTACGAGCAGTACTTC.

The rearrangement joins TRBV27 to TRBJ2-3; 12 nucleotides line up with TRBD2. Germline V lookup: CDR1 MNHEY, CDR2 SMNVEV (reference sequence). V shed 6 bases and J 7 bases; nucleotides not matched to a gene: 20. The CDR3 is 19 amino acids. CDR3 in DNA: TGTGCCAGCAGACTAGCGGGGGGACCCCGGGGGAGGTTGGGAAATACGCAGTATTTT. Translated, it gives CASRLAGGPRGRLGNTQYF.

This clonotype occurred many times. This chain links TRBV20-1 with TRBJ2-5, with 11 bases identical to TRBD1. CDR1 DFQATT and CDR2 SNEGSKA come from the germline V gene (reference sequence). This CDR3 has 12 amino acids. V was pared by 6 bases and J by 4 bases, with 1 base of the junction left unmatched. CDR3 loop: CSADRGRETQYF. The CDR3 bases are TGCAGTGCGGACAGGGGGCGAGAGACCCAGTACTTC.

This clonotype was detected a few times. The genes are TRBV9 and TRBJ1-1; D unclear. CDR3 length: 11 amino acids. Germline V CDR1 and CDR2: SGDLS, YYNGEE. V dropped 0 bases and J dropped 8 bases, with 5 bases sitting between them. CDR3 DNA: TGTGCCAGCAGCGTAGACGAAGAAGCTTTCTTT. Translating gives CASSVDEEAFF. Full variable domain (outside the CDR3, taken from reference TRBV9 and TRBJ1-1): DSGVTQTPKHLITATGQRVTLRCSPRSGDLSVYWYQQSLDQGLQFLIQYYNGEERAKGNILERFSAQQFPDLHSELNLSSLELGDSALYFCASSVDEEAFFGQGTRLTVV.

The table lists this clonotype with a few counts. The chain couples TRBV28 to TRBJ1-6; D is undetermined. The germline V and J ends were trimmed by 6 bases and 7 bases, with 10 bases remaining between them. CDR1 and CDR2 from the germline V gene are MDHEN and SYDVKM. This CDR3 has 13 amino acids. CDR3 sequence (DNA): TGTGCCAGCAGCACCCACACAAATTCACCCCTCCACTTT. Encoded protein: CASSTHTNSPLHF.

The J gene is TRBJ2-5, the V gene TRBV5-1; 9 bases fit TRBD2. The trim removed 4 bases at V and 5 bases at J, leaving 12 bases unmatched. The CDR3 extends over 16 amino acids. From germline, CDR1 is SGHRS and CDR2 YFSETQ. The CDR3 nucleotides are TGCGCCAGCAGCCCGGCTAGCGGGATAGCACGCGAGACCCAGTACTTC. Protein: CASSPASGIARETQYF.

In this sample, this clonotype turned up many times. V gene TRBV12-3 or TRBV12-4 combines with J gene TRBJ1-4; D is perhaps TRBD1 (5 bases). V was shortened by 4 bases and J by 11 bases, with 23 bases between the two germline ends. The CDR3 is 16 residues long. The CDR3 coding sequence is TGTGCCAGCAGTTCCTTCTCTTTGGGAAAAGAGGGGAAACTGTTTTTT. Translating gives CASSSFSLGKEGKLFF.

In this sample, this clonotype turned up a few times. This chain uses TRBV7-9 with TRBJ2-3; D might be TRBD1 (5 bases). V shed 5 bases and J shed 6 bases, with 18 bases lying between them. The germline CDR1 and CDR2 sequences are SEHNR and FQNEAQ (reference sequence). This CDR3 region has 15 residues. The CDR3 is CASSADTTPGDTQYF. The CDR3, as DNA: TGTGCCAGCAGCGCGGACACTACTCCAGGGGATACGCAGTATTTT.